Presented here are 4 T cell receptor beta chains from one specimen sequenced in a study of shared clonotypes between healthy human individuals. The protocol was immunoSEQ multiplex PCR, while the TCRdb copy is restricted to in-frame clones and leaves out a portion. The repertoire includes 450,000 to 500,000 clones, around three quarters of them detected once, and more than 10% sits in the top ten. The sample taken for sequencing was PBMCs. All receptors derive from a woman aged 40 to 50 in good health. Some clones in this sample may be carry-over from other donors' samples.

This clone was seen only once. The CDR3 DNA reads TGTGCCAGCAGCAAAGACGGACAAGAAGAGGAGACCCAGTACTTC. This gives the protein CASSKDGQEEETQYF. The chain is built from TRBV21-1 and TRBJ2-5; the tabulated D call, TRBD1, remains unverified against the DNA. TRBV21-1 counts as a pseudogene. This CDR3 is 15 amino acids long.

The CDR3 here is CASSLSGVTYEQYF. Here the CDR3 DNA reads TGTGCCAGCAGTTTAAGCGGGGTTACCTACGAGCAGTACTTC. The chain uses TRBV6-5 and TRBJ2-7; 7 bases map to TRBD2. With V trimmed by 4 bases and J by 2 bases, 5 bases remained unmatched. Per the germline V gene, CDR1 is MNHEY and CDR2 is SVGAGI. This CDR3 is 14 amino acids long.

This clone was seen only once. The chain has TRBV5-6 and TRBJ2-7; no clear D. CDR3 length: 15 residues. Trimming left V 0 bases short and J 3 bases short, with 13 bases between. Germline V lookup: CDR1 SGHDT, CDR2 YYEEEE. This chain's CDR3 is CASSLGPAGNYEQYF. DNA of the CDR3: TGTGCCAGCAGCTTGGGTCCAGCTGGGAACTACGAGCAGTACTTC.

Remarks on this clone: Since a much larger clone is just one base distant, this may be a read error. Other DNA sequences in this sample translate to the same CDR3. J is TRBJ1-4 and V is TRBV4-1; D call uncertain. The CDR3 spans 16 residues. Germline-derived CDR1 and CDR2 are MGHRA and YSYEKL. CDR3 sequence reads: CASSSLVRATNEKLFF. The CDR3 DNA follows: TGCGCCAGCAGCTCACTGGTCCGGGCAACTAATGAAAAGCTGTTTTTT.